This is a list of T cell receptor beta chains from one sample in a study of blood T cells in healthy people across ages. TCRdb re-derived calls from the 5' RACE reads in MiXCR, one entry per CDR3 protein. The sample lists approximately 810,000 distinct CDR3 sequences; about 30% were seen once. The sample comprised blood. The receptors come from a woman older than 75 in good health. The CDR3 runs from the conserved cysteine through the conserved F or W. The order of the fields is CDR3 DNA, CDR3 protein, V gene, D gene, J gene, clone size. The D gene is left open where the match is weak. Expanded clones get a size class; other rows say once, few or many, or leave the size out.

TGTGCCAGCAGCGACTCACAGGCCGCCTACGAGCAGTACTTC,CASSDSQAAYEQYF,TRBV7-9,-,TRBJ2-7,-
TGTGCCAGCACCGCGACAGGTCTTAATGAAAAACTGTTTTTT,CASTATGLNEKLFF,TRBV12-3/TRBV12-4,-,TRBJ1-4,-
TGTGCCAGCAGTACCGCGGGGGGTATCGATGAGCAGTTCTTC,CASSTAGGIDEQFF,TRBV7-2,TRBD2,TRBJ2-1,many
TGCGCCAGCAGAGGTGTAGGGGCTGAAGCTTTCTTT,CASRGVGAEAFF,TRBV10-2,-,TRBJ1-1,few
TGCGCCAGAAGGACCTTCACTAATGAAAAACTGTTTTTT,CARRTFTNEKLFF,TRBV10-1,-,TRBJ1-4,-
TGCAGTGCTAGAGGACAGGACAGAATGTTTTTT,CSARGQDRMFF,TRBV20-1,-,TRBJ1-4,few
TGTGCCAGCAGCCGCGGGGGGGCCCCAGATACGCAGTATTTT,CASSRGGAPDTQYF,TRBV28,TRBD2,TRBJ2-3,few
TGTACCAGCTCCGCGATCCACGGCCCCCAAGAGACCCAGTACTTC,CTSSAIHGPQETQYF,TRBV7-9,-,TRBJ2-5,-
TGTGCCACCAGCAGATATGAAGCGGGGGTTGAGCAGTTCTTC,CATSRYEAGVEQFF,TRBV15,TRBD2,TRBJ2-1,many
TGTGCCAGCATCCCCGGGGGAGACATTCAGTACTTC,CASIPGGDIQYF,TRBV7-2,-,TRBJ2-4,many
TGTGCCAGCAGCTTAGCCGGACAGGGGGCGCTTACGCAGTATTTT,CASSLAGQGALTQYF,TRBV7-2,TRBD1,TRBJ2-3,many
TGTGCCAGCAGCGGTCCCCCCAAGAATTTTAATAGCAATCAGCCCCAGCATTTT,CASSGPPKNFNSNQPQHF,TRBV7-8,-,TRBJ1-5,many
TGTGCCAGCAGCTCCACAGGAGGCGGTGGCTATGGCTACACCTTC,CASSSTGGGGYGYTF,TRBV7-9,-,TRBJ1-2,-
TGTGCCAGCAGCGCATCCGGACTGCTGGCCGTTGGAAACACCATATATTTT,CASSASGLLAVGNTIYF,TRBV25-1,-,TRBJ1-3,-
TGTGCCAGCAAGTTGCAGATAGAAGAGACCCAGTACTTC,CASKLQIEETQYF,TRBV7-2,-,TRBJ2-5,many
TGCAGTGCTAGAAGACGCCAAAGTGACAGGGGCTACAATGAGCAGTTCTTC,CSARRRQSDRGYNEQFF,TRBV20-1,TRBD1,TRBJ2-1,many
TGTGCCAGCAGCCGCAGAATTGACAGGGGCCGAGAGACCCAGTACTTC,CASSRRIDRGRETQYF,TRBV11-2,TRBD1,TRBJ2-5,-
TGTGCCAGCAGCTTCTACCTCCGGGACAGGGGGCGAGGTCAAGTCGGGTCAGAGTACTTC,CASSFYLRDRGRGQVGSEYF,TRBV11-2,TRBD1,TRBJ2-7,many
TGTGCCAGCAGTCCGGGGGGACATCGCAATGAGCAGTTCTTC,CASSPGGHRNEQFF,TRBV6-2/TRBV6-3,-,TRBJ2-1,many
TGTGCCAGCAGCTTGCGGGCTCTAGCAACCCTCGCAGATACGCAGTATTTT,CASSLRALATLADTQYF,TRBV5-4,-,TRBJ2-3,few
TGCGCCAGCAGCCAACAGGGTAGTAATACGCAGTATTTT,CASSQQGSNTQYF,TRBV4-3,-,TRBJ2-3,many
TGTGCCAGCAGCCGATTAGATATAGGAAGTGAGCAGTTCTTC,CASSRLDIGSEQFF,TRBV7-8,-,TRBJ2-1,many
TGTGCCAGCAGCTCCTCCCGGACAGCCCATGACCCCCAGCATTTT,CASSSSRTAHDPQHF,TRBV12-3/TRBV12-4,-,TRBJ1-5,few
TGTGCCAGCAGCCCCCGACCGGGACTAGCGGGGTACAATGAGCAGTTCTTC,CASSPRPGLAGYNEQFF,TRBV7-2,TRBD2,TRBJ2-1,many
TGTGCCAGCAGCCTCCGGACCTTCGGGGATACGCAGTATTTT,CASSLRTFGDTQYF,TRBV7-2,-,TRBJ2-3,-
TGCAGTGCTAGAGACAACGGATCCTACGAGCAGTACTTC,CSARDNGSYEQYF,TRBV20-1,-,TRBJ2-7,many
TGCAGTGCAGGAAAGGGGTTTGTGGATGAGCAGTTCTTC,CSAGKGFVDEQFF,TRBV20-1,-,TRBJ2-1,once
TGTGCCAGCAGTAAAGGACAGGGGGCCATTGAAAAACTGTTTTTT,CASSKGQGAIEKLFF,TRBV6-6,TRBD1,TRBJ1-4,many
TGTACCAGTAGTTTCCCCGGACAGGGGGCAAGTGGCTACACCTTC,CTSSFPGQGASGYTF,TRBV19,TRBD1,TRBJ1-2,-
TGTGCCAGCAGCAACGCCAACCGGGACAGGGACCCGAGCTCCTATAATTCACCCCTCCACTTT,CASSNANRDRDPSSYNSPLHF,TRBV21-1,-,TRBJ1-6,-
TGTGCCAGCAGCCCTCCCCCGGATCCTAGCACAGATACGCAGTATTTT,CASSPPPDPSTDTQYF,TRBV11-2,-,TRBJ2-3,-